The source of this TCR beta chain is a study of long-term antiretroviral therapy in people with HIV. Concerning this clone: The target antigen is unknown.

Study findings and constraints: Information on adherence, resistance and therapy changes was unavailable.

At the survey level, the v3.0 immunoSEQ assay was run. Repertoires were generated with immunoSEQ multiplex PCR, while TCRdb's copy carries only in-frame clones and drops some. The sample holds roughly 34,000 clones; 70% to 90% are singletons and the top ten take about 5.3%. The sequences come from unsorted PBMCs, collected just over 2.7 years before starting antiretroviral therapy. The receptor comes from a woman in her thirties with HIV.

CDR3 DNA sequence: TGTGCCACCGGGGGTTACAATGAGCAGTTCTTC. Its protein product is CATGGYNEQFF. The rearrangement links TRBV15 to TRBJ2-1; either TRBD1 or TRBD2 may supply D (5 bases each). CDR1 LNHNV and CDR2 YYDKDF come from the germline V gene (reference sequence). The CDR3 has 11 amino acids. The V and J ends lost 8 bases and 4 bases respectively, with 6 bases between them.